One and the same sample provided the 3 T cell receptor beta chains below, sequenced in a study of early T cells in non-severe SARS-CoV-2 infection (dated by TCRdb to the early 2020s). Libraries were made using 5' RACE. The sequencer listed for this sample is NextSeq 500. TCRdb reprocessed the public reads (quality trimming at Q25 with fastp, clone calling with MiXCR) and kept in-frame beta chains. Every distinct CDR3 protein forms one entry, paired with its most common genes and DNA. For this sample there are tens of thousands of distinct CDR3 sequences; 12% to 15% appear just once. In total, the top ten clones hold around 5.8% of the sample. The source material was whole blood. These receptors were collected from an adult who was a healthcare worker with PCR-confirmed SARS-CoV-2 infection or an uninfected control (not recorded which).

This clonotype was recorded a few times. The rearrangement links TRBV29-1 to TRBJ2-7; D remains unclear. Trimming stripped 4 bases from V and 2 bases from J, with 9 bases between. CDR1 is SQVTM and CDR2 is ANQGSEA in the germline V gene. The CDR3 extends over 12 amino acids. The chain's CDR3 is CSVGGSPYEQYF. Here the CDR3 DNA reads TGCAGCGTTGGAGGCAGCCCCTACGAGCAGTACTTC.

This clonotype was counted a few times. The chain uses TRBV5-5 and TRBJ1-1; a weak D match, TRBD1 (6 bases). Trimming removed 3 bases at V and 4 bases at J, with 16 bases between. This CDR3 contains 15 residues. The V gene's germline CDR1 is SGHKS and CDR2 YYEKEE (reference sequence). The CDR3 region is CASSSGVFEGTEAFF. DNA for the CDR3: TGTGCCAGCAGCTCAGGGGTTTTTGAAGGCACTGAAGCTTTCTTT.

This clonotype was seen ten or more times. The gene calls are TRBV25-1 and TRBJ2-3; no firm D call. The germline V gene has CDR1 MGHDK and CDR2 SYGVNS. This CDR3 is built from 14 residues. Trimming pared 4 bases from V and 1 base from J, leaving 9 bases between. CDR3 DNA sequence: TGTGCCAGCAGTGCTCCCCTCGGCACAGATACGCAGTATTTT. It yields the protein CASSAPLGTDTQYF.